These 10 T cell receptor beta chains came from one sample sequenced in a study of shared clonotypes between healthy human individuals. Profiled with immunoSEQ multiplex PCR; TCRdb holds only in-frame clones, not every one. The table shows 2 million to 2.5 million clones, with around 92% occurring only once. Sequenced input: naive CD4+ T cells from PBMCs. Stated subset: CD45RA+ positively selected. All receptors come from a man aged 18 to 29 in good health. Some clones in this sample may be carry-over from other donors' samples.

The chain links TRBV2 to TRBJ2-2; 7 nucleotides align to TRBD1. The V segment lost 11 bases and the J segment 7 bases; nucleotides outside the gene matches: 10. CDR1 is SNHLY and CDR2 is FYNNEI in the germline V gene. The CDR3 has 13 residues. CDR3 nucleotides: TGTGCCGTCGTTAGGGGGCTGGGCGGGGAGCTGTTTTTT. Protein sequence: CAVVRGLGGELFF.

This clone was recorded once. V and J are TRBV5-1 and TRBJ1-1; D is uncertain. CDR3 length: 13 amino acids. Germline values: CDR1 SGHRS, CDR2 YFSETQ. Deletions cut 0 bases from V and 11 bases from J, with 14 bases between. CDR3 sequence: CASSLARPYGAFF. The CDR3 bases are TGCGCCAGCAGCTTGGCACGCCCCTATGGGGCTTTCTTT.

The V call is TRBV29-1, the J call TRBJ1-2; 7 positions match TRBD1. Germline trimming cut 5 bases from V and 1 base from J; bases unmatched to any gene: 7. The CDR3 has 14 residues. Germline V gene data show CDR1 as SQVTM and CDR2 as ANQGSEA. CDR3 sequence (DNA): TGCAGCGTTACCCGGACAGGAGGTAACTATGGCTACACCTTC. The encoded protein is CSVTRTGGNYGYTF.

This chain joins TRBV18 and TRBJ2-7; possible D gene TRBD1, 6 bases. Germline loops: CDR1 KGHSH, CDR2 LQKENI. V lost 5 bases, J lost 0 bases, and 14 bases lay in between. The CDR3 is made up of 15 amino acids. The chain's CDR3 is CASSTGRRGSYEQYF. CDR3 in DNA: TGTGCCAGCTCAACAGGGAGAAGGGGCTCCTACGAGCAGTACTTC.

The chain carries TRBV6-4 and TRBJ2-1; no definite D call. V was cut by 0 bases and J by 4 bases, with 13 bases left in between. Per germline, CDR1 MRHNA and CDR2 SNTAGT. CDR3 length: 16 amino acids. The CDR3 coding sequence is TGTGCCAGCAGTGACTCCTTTAGGACGGAGTACAATGAGCAGTTCTTC. Translating it yields CASSDSFRTEYNEQFF.

This sequence joins TRBV19 and TRBJ2-2, with 10 positions matching TRBD2. CDR3 length: 17 residues. The V segment lost 6 bases and the J segment 1 base; nucleotides outside the gene matches: 8. Germline V gene sequence: CDR1 LNHDA, CDR2 SQIVND (reference sequence). CDR3 nucleotide sequence: TGTGCCAGTAGCGACCGAGCTAGCGGGAGGAACACCGGGGAGCTGTTTTTT. It yields the protein CASSDRASGRNTGELFF.

V is TRBV5-5 and J is TRBJ1-3, with D tentatively TRBD1 (6 bases). The germline CDR1 and CDR2 sequences are SGHKS and YYEKEE (reference sequence). V lost 0 bases, J lost 8 bases, and 9 bases lay in between. This CDR3 is built from 13 residues. In DNA, the CDR3 is TGTGCCAGCAGCTTGGTGGGGGCCGACACCATATATTTT. It translates to CASSLVGADTIYF.

The rearrangement links TRBV18 to TRBJ2-3; 9 bases line up with TRBD2. The germline gives CDR1 KGHSH, CDR2 LQKENI. The V segment lost 3 bases and the J segment 3 bases; nucleotides outside the gene matches: 7. This CDR3 has 16 residues. CDR3 sequence (DNA): TGTGCCAGCTCACCCCCGGCCGCGGGAGGGACAGATACGCAGTATTTT. The encoded protein is CASSPPAAGGTDTQYF.

CDR3 in DNA: TGTGCCAGCGCCGGGACAGGGCCGAGCACCATATATTTT. This gives the protein CASAGTGPSTIYF. V usage is TRBV28 and J usage is TRBJ1-3, with 9 positions matching TRBD1. This CDR3 has 13 amino acids. Losses at the gene ends were 8 bases for V and 9 bases for J; bases not matched to a gene: 8. Germline CDR1 is MDHEN and CDR2 is SYDVKM.

CDR3 loop: CASSPVQGADGYTF. The CDR3 DNA follows: TGTGCCAGCTCACCCGTACAGGGGGCCGATGGCTACACCTTC. The chain is built from TRBV18 and TRBJ1-2; the match to TRBD1 covers 9 bases. Per germline, CDR1 KGHSH and CDR2 LQKENI. Trimming cost V 3 bases and J 6 bases; bases outside gene matches: 5. The CDR3 loop spans 14 amino acids. Together with reference TRBV18 and TRBJ1-2, the CDR3 gives the full variable domain: NAGVMQNPRHLVRRRGQEARLRCSPMKGHSHVYWYRQLPEEGLKFMVYLQKENIIDESGMPKERFSAEFPKEGPSILRIQQVVRGDSAAYFCASSPVQGADGYTFGSGTRLTVV.